The clone carrying this T cell receptor (beta chain) was picked up many times. These data originate in a study of regulatory T cells in long-lasting Graves disease. Noted time point: persistent/refractory GD, antithyroid drugs over 5 years with positive TRAb. RNA from PBMCs was the source of the TCR library. CDR3-region Arm-PCR and iRepertoire HTBI primers produced the TCR beta libraries. TCRdb processed the multiplex PCR reads anew with MiXCR; each CDR3 protein has one entry. The sample includes some 470,000 distinct CDR3 sequences, 20% to 25% of them seen just once. Trimming left V 1 base short and J 0 bases short, with 9 bases between. The CDR3 length is 15 residues. The germline V gene encodes CDR1 SNHLY and CDR2 FYNNEI.

This sequence joins TRBV2 and TRBJ2-5; D uncertain. The sample was peripheral blood mononuclear cells (PBMCs), taken when the disease was refractory, from a patient treated with antithyroid drugs. The TCR was taken from a female donor with Graves disease. For the CDR3, the DNA is TGTGCCAGCAGTGAAGGGTATCGGGACCAAGAGACCCAGTACTTC. Its translation is CASSEGYRDQETQYF.